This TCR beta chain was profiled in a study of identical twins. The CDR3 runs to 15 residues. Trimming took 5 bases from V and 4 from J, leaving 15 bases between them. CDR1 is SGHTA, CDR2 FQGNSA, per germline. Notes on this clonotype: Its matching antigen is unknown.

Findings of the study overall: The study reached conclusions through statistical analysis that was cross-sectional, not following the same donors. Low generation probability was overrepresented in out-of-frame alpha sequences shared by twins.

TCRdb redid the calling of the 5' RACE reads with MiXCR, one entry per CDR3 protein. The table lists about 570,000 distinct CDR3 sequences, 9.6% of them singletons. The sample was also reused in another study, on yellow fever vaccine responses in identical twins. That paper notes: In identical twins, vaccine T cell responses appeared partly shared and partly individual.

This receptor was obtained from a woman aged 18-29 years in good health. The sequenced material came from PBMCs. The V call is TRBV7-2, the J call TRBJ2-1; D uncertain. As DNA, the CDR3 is TGTGCCAGCAGCGAGATCACCTTGATGTACAATGAGCAGTTCTTC. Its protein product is CASSEITLMYNEQFF.